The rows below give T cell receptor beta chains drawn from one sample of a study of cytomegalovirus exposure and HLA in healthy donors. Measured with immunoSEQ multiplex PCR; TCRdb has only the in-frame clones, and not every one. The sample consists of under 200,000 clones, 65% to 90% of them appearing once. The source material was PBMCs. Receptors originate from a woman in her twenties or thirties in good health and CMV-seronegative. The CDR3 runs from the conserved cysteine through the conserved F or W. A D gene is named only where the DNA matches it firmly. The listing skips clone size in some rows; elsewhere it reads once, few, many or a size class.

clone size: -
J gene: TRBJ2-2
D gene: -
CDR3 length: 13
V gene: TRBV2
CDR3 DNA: TGTGCCAGCAGTGATAGCAGGGCCGGGGAGCTGTTTTTT
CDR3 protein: CASSDSRAGELFF

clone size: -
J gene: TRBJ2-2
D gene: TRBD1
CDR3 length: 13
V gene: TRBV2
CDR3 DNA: TGTGCCAGCTGGACAGGAAACACCGGGGAGCTGTTTTTT
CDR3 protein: CASWTGNTGELFF

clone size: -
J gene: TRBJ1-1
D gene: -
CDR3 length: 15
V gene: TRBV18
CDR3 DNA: TGTGCCAGCTCCTTGGGGCCAGGGGCCTTCACTGAAGCTTTCTTT
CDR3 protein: CASSLGPGAFTEAFF

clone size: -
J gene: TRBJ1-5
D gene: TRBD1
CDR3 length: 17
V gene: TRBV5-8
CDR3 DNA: TGTGCCAGCAGTTTCTACAGGGGGCGCGATGTGCATCAGCCCCAGCATTTT
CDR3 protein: CASSFYRGRDVHQPQHF

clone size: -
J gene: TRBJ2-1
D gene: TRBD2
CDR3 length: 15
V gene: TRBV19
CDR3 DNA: TGTGCCAGTAGCTCCGGGGGGAGCTCCTACAATGAGCAGTTCTTC
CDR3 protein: CASSSGGSSYNEQFF

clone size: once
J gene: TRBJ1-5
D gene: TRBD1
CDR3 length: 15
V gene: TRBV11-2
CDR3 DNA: TGTGCCAGCAGCTTGGGTCAGGGGGTAGCTCAGCCCCAGCATTTT
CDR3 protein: CASSLGQGVAQPQHF

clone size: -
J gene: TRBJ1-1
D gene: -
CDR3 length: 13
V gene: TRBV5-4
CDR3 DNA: TGTGCCAGCAGCTCAGTCCAGGGGACTGAAGCTTTCTTT
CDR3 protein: CASSSVQGTEAFF

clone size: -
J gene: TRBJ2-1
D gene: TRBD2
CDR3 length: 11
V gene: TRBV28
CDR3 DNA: TGTGCCAGCTTGGGGGGGAATGAGCAGTTCTTC
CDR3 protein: CASLGGNEQFF

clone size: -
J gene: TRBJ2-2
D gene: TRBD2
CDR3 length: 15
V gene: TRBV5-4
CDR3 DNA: TGTGCCAGCAGCTTGCTACCGGGAGGGACCGGGGAGCTGTTTTTT
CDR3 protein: CASSLLPGGTGELFF

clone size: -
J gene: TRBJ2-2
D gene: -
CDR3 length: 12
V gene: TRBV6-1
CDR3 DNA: TGTGCCAGCAGACCGGTCCTCGGGGAGCTGTTTTTT
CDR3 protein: CASRPVLGELFF

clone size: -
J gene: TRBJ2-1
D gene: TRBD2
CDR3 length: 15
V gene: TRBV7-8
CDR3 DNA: TGTGCCAGCAGCCCGAGCGGGGGTCGCTACAATGAGCAGTTCTTC
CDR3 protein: CASSPSGGRYNEQFF

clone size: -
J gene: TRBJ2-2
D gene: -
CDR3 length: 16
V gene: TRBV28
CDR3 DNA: TGTGCCAGCAGTTTTAATAATTGGCAAAACACCGGGGAGCTGTTTTTT
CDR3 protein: CASSFNNWQNTGELFF

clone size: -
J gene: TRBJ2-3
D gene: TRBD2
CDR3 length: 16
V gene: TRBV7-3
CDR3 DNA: TGTGCCAGCAGCTTACAGGCCAGCGGGGGAGTAGATACGCAGTATTTT
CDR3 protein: CASSLQASGGVDTQYF

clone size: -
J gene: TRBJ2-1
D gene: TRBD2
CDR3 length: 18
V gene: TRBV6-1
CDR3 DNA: TGTGCCAGCAGTGACCGGGAACCCCTAGCGGGAGCGAGGAATGAGCAGTTCTTC
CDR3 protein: CASSDREPLAGARNEQFF

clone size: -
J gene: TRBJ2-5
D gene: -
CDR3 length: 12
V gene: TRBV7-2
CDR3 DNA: TGTGCCAGCAGCGCGCCTCCGGGGACCCAGTACTTC
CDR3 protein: CASSAPPGTQYF

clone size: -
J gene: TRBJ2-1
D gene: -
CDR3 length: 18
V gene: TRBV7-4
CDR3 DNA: TGTGCCAGCAGCCGCCTGGGACTTCAAATAAGCTCCTACAATGAGCAGTTCTTC
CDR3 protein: CASSRLGLQISSYNEQFF

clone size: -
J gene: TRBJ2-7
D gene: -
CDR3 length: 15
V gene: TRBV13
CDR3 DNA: TGTGCCAGCAGCTTAGGGACGGGGAGACCTACGGAGCAGTACTTC
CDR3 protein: CASSLGTGRPTEQYF

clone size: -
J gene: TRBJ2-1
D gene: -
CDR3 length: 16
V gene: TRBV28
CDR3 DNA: TGTGCCAGCAGTTCCCCGGCACCCCTTCGGGACAATGAGCAGTTCTTC
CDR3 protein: CASSSPAPLRDNEQFF

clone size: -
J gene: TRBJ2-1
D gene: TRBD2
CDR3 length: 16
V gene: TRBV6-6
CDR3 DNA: TGTGCCAGCACAACATCATTTAGCGGGGGTTACAATGAGCAGTTCTTC
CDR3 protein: CASTTSFSGGYNEQFF

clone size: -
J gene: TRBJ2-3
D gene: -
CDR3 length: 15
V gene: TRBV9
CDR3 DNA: TGTGCCAGCAGCGTAGGAGGAGGGATCGAAGATACGCAGTATTTT
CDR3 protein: CASSVGGGIEDTQYF

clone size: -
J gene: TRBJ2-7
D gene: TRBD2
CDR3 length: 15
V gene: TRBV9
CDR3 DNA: TGTGCCAGCAGCTTGGGGACTAGCGGAACCTACGAGCAGTACTTC
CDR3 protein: CASSLGTSGTYEQYF

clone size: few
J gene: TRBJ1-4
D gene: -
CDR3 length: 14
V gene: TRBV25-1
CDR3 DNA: TGTGCCAGCAGTGTAGGAGGGTGGGCTGAAAAACTGTTTTTT
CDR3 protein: CASSVGGWAEKLFF